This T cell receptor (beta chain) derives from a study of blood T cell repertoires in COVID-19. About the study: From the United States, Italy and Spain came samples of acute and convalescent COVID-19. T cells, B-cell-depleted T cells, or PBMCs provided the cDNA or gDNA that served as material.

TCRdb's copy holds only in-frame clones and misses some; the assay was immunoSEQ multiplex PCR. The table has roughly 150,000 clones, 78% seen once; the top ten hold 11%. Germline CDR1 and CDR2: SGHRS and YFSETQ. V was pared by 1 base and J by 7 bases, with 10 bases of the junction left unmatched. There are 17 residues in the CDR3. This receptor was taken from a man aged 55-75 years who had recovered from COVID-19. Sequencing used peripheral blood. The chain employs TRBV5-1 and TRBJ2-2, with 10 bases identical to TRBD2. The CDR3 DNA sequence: TGCGCCAGCAGCTTGAAAGCGGGGGGGCCGATGGTCGGGGAGCTGTTTTTT. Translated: CASSLKAGGPMVGELFF.